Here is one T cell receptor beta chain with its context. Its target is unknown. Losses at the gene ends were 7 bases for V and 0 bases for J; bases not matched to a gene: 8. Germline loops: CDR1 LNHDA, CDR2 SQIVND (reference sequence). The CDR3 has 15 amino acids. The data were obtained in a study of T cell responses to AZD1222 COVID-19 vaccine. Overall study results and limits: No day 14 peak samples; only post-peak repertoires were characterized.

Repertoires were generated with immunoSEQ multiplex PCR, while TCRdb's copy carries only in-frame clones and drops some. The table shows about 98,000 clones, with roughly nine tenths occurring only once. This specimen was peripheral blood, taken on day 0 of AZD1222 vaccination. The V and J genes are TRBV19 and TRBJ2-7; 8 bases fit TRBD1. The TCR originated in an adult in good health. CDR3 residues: CASTSGQGGSYEQYF. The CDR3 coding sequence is TGTGCCAGTACAAGTGGACAGGGTGGCTCCTACGAGCAGTACTTC. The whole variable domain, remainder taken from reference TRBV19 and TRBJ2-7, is DGGITQSPKYLFRKEGQNVTLSCEQNLNHDAMYWYRQDPGQGLRLIYYSQIVNDFQKGDIAEGYSVSREKKESFPLTVTSAQKNPTAFYLCASTSGQGGSYEQYFGPGTRLTVT.